This TCR beta chain derives from a study of vaccination effects on CD4 cells after COVID-19. Germline V gene data show CDR1 as SNHLY and CDR2 as FYNNEI. The CDR3 covers 13 residues. The trim removed 4 bases at V and 9 bases at J, leaving 4 bases unmatched. Here immunoSEQ multiplex PCR was the method, and the copy in TCRdb shows in-frame clones only, minus some. The sample shows about 58,000 clones, about 80% of them seen only once. With nine to eleven days of culture completed, CD4+ T cells were isolated. The authors exchanged half the medium for IL-2 medium on days 3 and 7. Remarks on this clone: Its antigen is not identified.

The chain combines TRBV2 with TRBJ2-1, with 9 bases lining up with TRBD1. The TCR originated in a human donor who received a COVID-19 vaccine. The sequencing here drew on CD4+ T cells from PBMCs cultured without peptide, taken before COVID-19 vaccination. The CDR3 loop is CASSGQGVGEQFF. The DNA for the CDR3 is TGTGCCAGCAGTGGACAGGGGGTGGGTGAGCAGTTCTTC.